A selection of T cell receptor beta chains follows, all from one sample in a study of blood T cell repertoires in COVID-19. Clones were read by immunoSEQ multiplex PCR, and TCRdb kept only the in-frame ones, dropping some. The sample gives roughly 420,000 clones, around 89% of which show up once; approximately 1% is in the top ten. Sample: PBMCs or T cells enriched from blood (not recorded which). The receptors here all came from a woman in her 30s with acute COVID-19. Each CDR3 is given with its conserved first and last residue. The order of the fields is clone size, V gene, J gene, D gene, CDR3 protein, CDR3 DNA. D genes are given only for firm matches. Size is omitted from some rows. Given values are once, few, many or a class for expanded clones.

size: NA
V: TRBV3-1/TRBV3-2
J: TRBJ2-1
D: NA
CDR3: CASSQDLLYREQFF
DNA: TGTGCCAGCAGCCAAGATCTATTGTACAGGGAGCAGTTCTTC

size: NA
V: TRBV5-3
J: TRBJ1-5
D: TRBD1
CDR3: CARSLDRGGNQPQHF
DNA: TGTGCCAGAAGCTTGGACAGGGGGGGCAATCAGCCCCAGCATTTT

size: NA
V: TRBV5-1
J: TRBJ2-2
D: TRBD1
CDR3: CASSLAIGQGANSGELFF
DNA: TGCGCCAGCAGCTTGGCCATTGGACAGGGGGCTAACAGCGGGGAGCTGTTTTTT

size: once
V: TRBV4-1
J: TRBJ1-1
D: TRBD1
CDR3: CASSPSMVGGRSTEAFF
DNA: TGCGCCAGCAGCCCAAGTATGGTAGGGGGCAGGAGCACTGAAGCTTTCTTT

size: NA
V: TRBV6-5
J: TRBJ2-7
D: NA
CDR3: CASSYAAGVQEQYF
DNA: TGTGCCAGCAGTTACGCTGCAGGGGTGCAAGAGCAGTACTTC

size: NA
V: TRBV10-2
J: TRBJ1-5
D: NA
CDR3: CASSESRNTNQPQHF
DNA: TGCGCCAGCAGTGAGTCGCGGAACACTAATCAGCCCCAGCATTTT

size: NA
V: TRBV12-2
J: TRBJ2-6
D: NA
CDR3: CASRPNTGGGGSGANVLTF
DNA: TGTGCAAGTCGCCCGAATACAGGGGGAGGTGGCTCTGGGGCCAACGTCCTGACTTTC

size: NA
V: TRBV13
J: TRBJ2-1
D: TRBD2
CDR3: CASSQTAGGPRVGNEQFF
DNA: TGTGCCAGCAGCCAAACGGCGGGGGGTCCCCGGGTTGGAAATGAGCAGTTCTTC

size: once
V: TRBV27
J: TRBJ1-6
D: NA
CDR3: CASSRRGASYNSPLHF
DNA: TGTGCCAGCAGTCGACGGGGAGCGTCCTATAATTCACCCCTCCACTTT

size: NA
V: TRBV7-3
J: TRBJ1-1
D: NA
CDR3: CASSLMRNTEAFF
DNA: TGTGCCAGCAGCTTAATGCGGAACACTGAAGCTTTCTTT

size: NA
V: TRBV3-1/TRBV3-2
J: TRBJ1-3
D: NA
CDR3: CASSHLGRGNTIYF
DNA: TGTGCCAGCAGCCACCTGGGGCGGGGAAACACCATATATTTT

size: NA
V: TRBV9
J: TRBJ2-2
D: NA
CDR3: CASSVEGHSTGELFF
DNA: TGTGCCAGCAGCGTAGAAGGACACTCCACCGGGGAGCTGTTTTTT

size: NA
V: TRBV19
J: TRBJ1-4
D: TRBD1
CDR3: CASSRTGGPNEKLFF
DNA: TGTGCCAGTAGCCGGACAGGGGGCCCTAATGAAAAACTGTTTTTT

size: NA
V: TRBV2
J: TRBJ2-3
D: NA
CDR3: CASSELFRGTTDTQYF
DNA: TGTGCCAGCAGTGAGTTGTTTCGGGGGACCACAGATACGCAGTATTTT

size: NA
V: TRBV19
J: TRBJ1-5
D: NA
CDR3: CASSTYNSHSNQPQHF
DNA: TGTGCCAGTAGTACTTACAATTCCCATAGCAATCAGCCCCAGCATTTT

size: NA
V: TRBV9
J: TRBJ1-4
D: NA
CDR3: CASSVGGGRIEKLFF
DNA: TGTGCCAGCAGCGTAGGGGGCGGCAGGATTGAAAAACTGTTTTTT

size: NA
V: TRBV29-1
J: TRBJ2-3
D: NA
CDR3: CSPDGGDTQYF
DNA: TGCAGCCCCGACGGGGGAGATACGCAGTATTTT

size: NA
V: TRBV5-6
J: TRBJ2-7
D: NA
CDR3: CASSFGTHTYEQYF
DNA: TGTGCCAGCAGCTTTGGGACACATACCTACGAGCAGTACTTC

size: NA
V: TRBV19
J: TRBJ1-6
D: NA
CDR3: CASSMSGIINSPLHF
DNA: TGTGCCAGTAGTATGTCGGGGATTATCAATTCACCCCTCCACTTT

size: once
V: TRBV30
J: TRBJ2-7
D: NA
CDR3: CAWSTGHYYEQYF
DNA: TGTGCCTGGAGTACAGGACATTACTACGAGCAGTACTTC

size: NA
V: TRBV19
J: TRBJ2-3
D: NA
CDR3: CASSIEGRSGADTQYF
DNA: TGTGCCAGTAGTATAGAAGGCAGGTCAGGGGCAGATACGCAGTATTTT

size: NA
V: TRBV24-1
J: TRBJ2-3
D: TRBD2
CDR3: CATSDLAGGATDTQYF
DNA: TGTGCCACCAGTGATTTAGCCGGGGGGGCCACAGATACGCAGTATTTT

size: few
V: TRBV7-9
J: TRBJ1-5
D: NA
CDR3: CASSLGLAGNQPQHF
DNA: TGTGCCAGCAGCTTAGGACTAGCTGGTAATCAGCCCCAGCATTTT

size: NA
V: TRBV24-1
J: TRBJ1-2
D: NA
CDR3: CATSDGYGYTF
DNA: TGTGCCACCAGTGACGGCTATGGCTACACCTTC

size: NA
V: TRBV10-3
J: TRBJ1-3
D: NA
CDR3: CAIRGAGGNTIYF
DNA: TGTGCCATCAGAGGGGCTGGAGGAAACACCATATATTTT

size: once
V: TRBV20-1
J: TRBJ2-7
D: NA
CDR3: CSDPGKDEQYF
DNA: TGCAGTGACCCGGGTAAGGACGAGCAGTACTTC

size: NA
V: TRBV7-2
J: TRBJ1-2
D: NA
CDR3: CASSPVQGTTYGYTF
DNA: TGTGCCAGCAGCCCGGTGCAGGGGACCACCTATGGCTACACCTTC

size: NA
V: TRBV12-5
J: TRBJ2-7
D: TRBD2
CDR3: CASGLTSGGLSYEQYF
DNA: TGTGCTAGTGGTTTGACTAGCGGGGGCCTCTCCTACGAGCAGTACTTC